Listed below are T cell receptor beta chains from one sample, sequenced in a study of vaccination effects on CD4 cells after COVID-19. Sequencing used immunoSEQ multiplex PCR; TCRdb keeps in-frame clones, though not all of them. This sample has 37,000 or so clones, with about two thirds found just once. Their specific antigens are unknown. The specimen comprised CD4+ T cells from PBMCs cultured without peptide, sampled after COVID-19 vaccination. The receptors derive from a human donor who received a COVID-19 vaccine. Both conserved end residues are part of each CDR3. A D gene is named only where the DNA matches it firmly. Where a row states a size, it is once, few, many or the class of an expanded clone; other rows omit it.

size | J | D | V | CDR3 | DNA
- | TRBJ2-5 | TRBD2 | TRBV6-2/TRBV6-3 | CASSSGTSGNKAQYF | TGTGCCAGCAGTTCCGGGACTAGCGGCAATAAGGCCCAGTACTTC
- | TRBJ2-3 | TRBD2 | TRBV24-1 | CATREASTDTQYF | TGTGCCACCCGGGAGGCGAGCACAGATACGCAGTATTTT
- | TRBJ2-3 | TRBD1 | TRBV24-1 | CATSGTDSTDTQYF | TGTGCCACCAGCGGGACAGATAGCACAGATACGCAGTATTTT
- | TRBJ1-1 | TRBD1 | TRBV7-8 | CASSRATPGQGSREAFF | TGTGCCAGCAGCCGGGCCACGCCGGGACAGGGTTCCCGTGAAGCTTTCTTT
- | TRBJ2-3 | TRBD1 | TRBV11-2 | CASSLSLGQGTQYF | TGTGCCAGCAGCTTATCATTGGGACAGGGGACGCAGTATTTT
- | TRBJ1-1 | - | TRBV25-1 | CASRPGTVNTEAFF | TGTGCCAGCAGACCCGGGACTGTGAACACTGAAGCTTTCTTT
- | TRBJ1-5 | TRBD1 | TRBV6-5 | CASRDRDRGLRPQHF | TGTGCCAGCAGAGACCGGGACAGGGGGCTTCGGCCCCAGCATTTT
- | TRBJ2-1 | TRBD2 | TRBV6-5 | CASRKTSGRYNEQFF | TGTGCCAGCAGGAAGACTAGCGGGCGTTACAATGAGCAGTTCTTC
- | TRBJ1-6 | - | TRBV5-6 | CASSFKRDLTSNSPLHF | TGTGCCAGCAGCTTCAAAAGGGACCTGACCTCAAATTCACCCCTCCACTTT
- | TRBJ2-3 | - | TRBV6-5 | CASSYGGGLTDTQYF | TGTGCCAGCAGTTACGGGGGGGGCCTCACAGATACGCAGTATTTT
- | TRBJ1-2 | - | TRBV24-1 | CAIGQSNNYGYTF | TGTGCCATCGGACAGTCAAATAACTATGGCTACACCTTC
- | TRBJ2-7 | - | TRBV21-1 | CASKRPGESSYEQYF | TGTGCCAGCAAAAGGCCGGGGGAAAGCTCCTACGAGCAGTACTTC
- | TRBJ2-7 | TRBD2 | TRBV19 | CASSILAESYEQYF | TGTGCCAGTAGTATACTAGCGGAGTCCTACGAGCAGTACTTC
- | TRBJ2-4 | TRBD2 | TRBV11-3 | CASSLSSGIGNIQYF | TGTGCCAGCAGCTTATCGAGCGGGATCGGAAACATTCAGTACTTC
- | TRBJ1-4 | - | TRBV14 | CASSPLGGGDEKLFF | TGTGCCAGCAGCCCCTTGGGAGGCGGGGATGAAAAACTGTTTTTT
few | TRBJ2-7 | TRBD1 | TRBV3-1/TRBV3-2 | CASSHRTGGFSYEQYF | TGTGCCAGCAGCCATCGGACAGGGGGATTTTCCTACGAGCAGTACTTC
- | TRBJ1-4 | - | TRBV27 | CASSKGRQGNEKLFF | TGTGCCAGCAGCAAAGGGCGGCAGGGTAATGAAAAACTGTTTTTT
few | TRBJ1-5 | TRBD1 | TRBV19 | CASSDRGQGNQPQHF | TGTGCCAGTAGTGACAGGGGGCAGGGCAATCAGCCCCAGCATTTT
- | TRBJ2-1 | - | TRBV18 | CASSPGGTLYNEQFF | TGTGCCAGCTCACCGGGGGGGACACTCTACAATGAGCAGTTCTTC
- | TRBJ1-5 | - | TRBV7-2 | CASSLVENQPQHF | TGTGCCAGCAGCTTAGTTGAGAACCAGCCCCAGCATTTT
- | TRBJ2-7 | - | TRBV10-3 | CAIRGSGQFSYEQYF | TGTGCCATCAGGGGGTCGGGACAATTCTCCTACGAGCAGTACTTC
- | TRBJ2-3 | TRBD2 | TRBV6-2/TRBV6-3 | CASSYVRGLRTDTQYF | TGTGCCAGCAGTTACGTGCGGGGGTTAAGGACAGATACGCAGTATTTT
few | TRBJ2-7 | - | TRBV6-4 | CASSVLNSGTVVHLNEQYF | TGTGCCAGCAGCGTGCTTAATTCGGGAACGGTCGTACATCTTAACGAGCAGTACTTC
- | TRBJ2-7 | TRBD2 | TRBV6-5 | CASRPGTMVSYEQYF | TGTGCCAGCAGACCAGGGACTATGGTTTCCTACGAGCAGTACTTC
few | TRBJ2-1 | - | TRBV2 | CASLLGKRDEQFF | TGTGCCAGCCTGTTGGGCAAAAGGGATGAGCAGTTCTTC
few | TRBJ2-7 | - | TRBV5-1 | CASSHQQGNEQYF | TGCGCCAGCAGCCACCAACAGGGAAACGAGCAGTACTTC
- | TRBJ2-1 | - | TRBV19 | CASSTLGGSYNEQFF | TGTGCCAGTAGTACCCTGGGGGGTTCCTACAATGAGCAGTTCTTC
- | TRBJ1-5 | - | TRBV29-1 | CSVEEPNQPQHF | TGCAGCGTTGAAGAGCCCAATCAGCCCCAGCATTTT
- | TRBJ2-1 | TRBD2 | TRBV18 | CASSPDLEREVWFEQFF | TGTGCCAGCTCACCCGACCTCGAGCGGGAGGTTTGGTTTGAGCAGTTCTTC
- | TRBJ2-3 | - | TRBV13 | CASSISSGTDTQYF | TGTGCCAGCAGCATATCTAGCGGCACAGATACGCAGTATTTT
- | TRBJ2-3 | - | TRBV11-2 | CASSPGLGSDTQYF | TGTGCCAGCAGCCCTGGTCTCGGCTCAGATACGCAGTATTTT
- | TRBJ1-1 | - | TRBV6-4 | CASSDSSARTEAFF | TGTGCCAGCAGTGACTCAAGCGCACGCACTGAAGCTTTCTTT
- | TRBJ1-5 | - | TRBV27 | CASSAREGYSNQPQHF | TGTGCCAGCAGTGCACGAGAGGGGTATAGCAATCAGCCCCAGCATTTT
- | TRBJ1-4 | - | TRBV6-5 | CASSRDRRNEKLFF | TGTGCCAGCAGTCGTGACAGACGAAATGAAAAACTGTTTTTT
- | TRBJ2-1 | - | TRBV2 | CASGEGHNEQFF | TGTGCCAGCGGTGAGGGGCACAATGAGCAGTTCTTC
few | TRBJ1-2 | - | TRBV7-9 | CASSLEVGDGYTF | TGTGCCAGCAGCTTAGAGGTGGGAGACGGCTACACCTTC
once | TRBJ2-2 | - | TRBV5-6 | CASSLDPNRANTGELFF | TGTGCCAGCAGCTTAGATCCAAACAGGGCGAACACCGGGGAGCTGTTTTTT
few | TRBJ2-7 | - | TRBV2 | CASSEPFSYEQYF | TGTGCCAGCAGTGAACCCTTTTCCTACGAGCAGTACTTC
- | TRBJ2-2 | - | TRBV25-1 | CASSEYQGPGELFF | TGTGCCAGCAGTGAATATCAGGGTCCCGGGGAGCTGTTTTTT
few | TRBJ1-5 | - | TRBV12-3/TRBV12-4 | CASRGSGNQPQHF | TGTGCCAGCAGGGGGAGCGGCAATCAGCCCCAGCATTTT
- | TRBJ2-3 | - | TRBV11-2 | CASSLAPLVRDTQYF | TGTGCCAGCAGCTTAGCCCCGCTAGTCCGCGATACGCAGTATTTT
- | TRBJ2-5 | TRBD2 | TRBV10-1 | CASSPGTSGQETQYF | TGCGCCAGCAGCCCCGGGACTAGCGGCCAAGAGACCCAGTACTTC
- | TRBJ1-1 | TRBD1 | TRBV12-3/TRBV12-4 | CASSLQGVTEAFF | TGTGCCAGCAGTTTACAGGGGGTCACTGAAGCTTTCTTT
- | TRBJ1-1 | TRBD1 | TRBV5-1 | CASSSIYQGGNTEAFF | TGCGCCAGCAGCTCCATCTATCAGGGGGGGAACACTGAAGCTTTCTTT